Given below is one T cell receptor beta chain in context. The sample belongs to a study of blood T cell repertoires in COVID-19. Study-level background: Nucleic acid was either cDNA or gDNA, and it came from T cells, B-cell-depleted T cells, or PBMCs.

Only in-frame clones appear in the TCRdb table, and some are missing; sequencing was by immunoSEQ multiplex PCR. The repertoire consists of about 96,000 clones, with approximately 90% occurring once and the leading ten covering 3.5% to 5%. The CDR3 spans 16 residues. V was clipped by 4 bases and J by 8 bases, with 20 bases between them. Germline CDR1 and CDR2: SEHNR and FQNEAQ (reference sequence). Enrolled during active infection, Seattle patients were then followed longitudinally. The TCR originated in a human donor with COVID-19, enrolled during active disease. The donor label of this sample is uncertain. The material sequenced was peripheral blood. This chain connects TRBV7-9 to TRBJ1-4, with D tentatively TRBD1 (6 bases). The CDR3 spells CASSSHYRVFGEKLFF. The CDR3, as DNA: TGTGCCAGCAGCTCCCATTACAGGGTTTTTGGAGAAAAACTGTTTTTT. Using reference TRBV7-9 and TRBJ1-4 for the parts outside the CDR3, the full variable domain is DTGVSQNPRHKITKRGQNVTFRCDPISEHNRLYWYRQTLGQGPEFLTYFQNEAQLEKSRLLSDRFSAERPKGSFSTLEIQRTEQGDSAMYLCASSSHYRVFGEKLFFGSGTQLSVL.